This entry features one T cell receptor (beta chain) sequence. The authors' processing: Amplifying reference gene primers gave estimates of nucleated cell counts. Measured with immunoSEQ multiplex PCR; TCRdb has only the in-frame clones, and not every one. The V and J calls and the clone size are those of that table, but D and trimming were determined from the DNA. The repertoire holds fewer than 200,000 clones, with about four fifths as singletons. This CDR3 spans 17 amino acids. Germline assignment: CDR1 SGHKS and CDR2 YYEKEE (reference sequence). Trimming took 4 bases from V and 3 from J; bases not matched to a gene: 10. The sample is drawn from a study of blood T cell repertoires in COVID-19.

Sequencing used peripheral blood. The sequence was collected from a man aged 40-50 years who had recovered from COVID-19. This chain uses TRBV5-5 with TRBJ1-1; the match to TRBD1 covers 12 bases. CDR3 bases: TGTGCCAGCAGCCTGGTAGGGACAGGGGGCCTTCACACTGAAGCTTTCTTT. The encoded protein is CASSLVGTGGLHTEAFF.